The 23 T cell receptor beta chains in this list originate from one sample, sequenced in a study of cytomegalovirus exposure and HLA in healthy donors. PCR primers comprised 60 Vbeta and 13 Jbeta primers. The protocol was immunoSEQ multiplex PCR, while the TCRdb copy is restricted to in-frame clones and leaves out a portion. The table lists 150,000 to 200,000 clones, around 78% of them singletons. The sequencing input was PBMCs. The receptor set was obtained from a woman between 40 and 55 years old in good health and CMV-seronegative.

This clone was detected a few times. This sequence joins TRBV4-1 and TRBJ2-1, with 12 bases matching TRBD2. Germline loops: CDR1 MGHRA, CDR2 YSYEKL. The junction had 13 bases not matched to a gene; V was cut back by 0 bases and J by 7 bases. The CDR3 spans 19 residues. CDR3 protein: CASSQDNTLGLAGRNEQFF. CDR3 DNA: TGCGCCAGCAGCCAAGATAACACCCTAGGACTAGCGGGACGGAATGAGCAGTTCTTC.

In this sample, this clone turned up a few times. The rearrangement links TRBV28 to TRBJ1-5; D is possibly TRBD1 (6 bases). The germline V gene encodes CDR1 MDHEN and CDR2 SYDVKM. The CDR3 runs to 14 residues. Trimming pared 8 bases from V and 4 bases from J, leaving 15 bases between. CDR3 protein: CASCRNRANQPQHF. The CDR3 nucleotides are TGTGCCAGCTGCAGAAACAGGGCAAATCAGCCCCAGCATTTT.

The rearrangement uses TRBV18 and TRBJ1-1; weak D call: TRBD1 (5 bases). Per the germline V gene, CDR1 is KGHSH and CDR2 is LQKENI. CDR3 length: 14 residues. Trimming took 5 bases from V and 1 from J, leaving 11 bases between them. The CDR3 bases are TGTGCCAGCTCATTAGGGGTTAAGAACACTGAAGCTTTCTTT. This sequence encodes CASSLGVKNTEAFF.

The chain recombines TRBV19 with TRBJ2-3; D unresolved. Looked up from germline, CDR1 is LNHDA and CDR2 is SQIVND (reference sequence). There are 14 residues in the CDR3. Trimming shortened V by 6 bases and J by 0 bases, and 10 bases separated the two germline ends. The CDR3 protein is CASSPTPSTDTQYF. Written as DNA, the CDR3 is TGTGCCAGTAGCCCGACACCTAGCACAGATACGCAGTATTTT.

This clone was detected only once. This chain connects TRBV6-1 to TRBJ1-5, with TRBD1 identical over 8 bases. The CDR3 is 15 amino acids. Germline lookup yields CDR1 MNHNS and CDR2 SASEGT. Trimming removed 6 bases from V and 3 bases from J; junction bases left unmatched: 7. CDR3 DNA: TGTGCCAGCAGAGGACAGGGTAAAGACAATCAGCCCCAGCATTTT. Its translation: CASRGQGKDNQPQHF.

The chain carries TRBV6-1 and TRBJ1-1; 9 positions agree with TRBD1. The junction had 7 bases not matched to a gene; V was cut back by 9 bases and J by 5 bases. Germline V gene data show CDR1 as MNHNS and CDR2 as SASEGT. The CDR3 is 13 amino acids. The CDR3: CASQQGAKTEAFF. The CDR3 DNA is TGTGCCAGTCAACAGGGGGCAAAAACTGAAGCTTTCTTT.

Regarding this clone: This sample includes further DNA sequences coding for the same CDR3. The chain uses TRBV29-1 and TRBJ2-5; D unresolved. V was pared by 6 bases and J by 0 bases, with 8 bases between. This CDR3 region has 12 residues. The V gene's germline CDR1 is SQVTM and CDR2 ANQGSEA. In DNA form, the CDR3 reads TGCAGCGTCGCCCAGGACCAAGAGACCCAGTACTTC. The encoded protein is CSVAQDQETQYF. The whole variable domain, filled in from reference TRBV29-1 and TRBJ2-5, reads SAVISQKPSRDICQRGTSLTIQCQVDSQVTMMFWYRQQPGQSLTLIATANQGSEATYESGFVIDKFPISRPNLTFSTLTVSNMSPEDSSIYLCSVAQDQETQYFGPGTRLLVL.

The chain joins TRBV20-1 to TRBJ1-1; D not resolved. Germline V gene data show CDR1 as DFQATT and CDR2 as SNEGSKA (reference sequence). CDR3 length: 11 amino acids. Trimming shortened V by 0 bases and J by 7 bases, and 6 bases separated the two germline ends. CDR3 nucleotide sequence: TGCAGTGCTAGAGACGGGAGTGAAGCTTTCTTT. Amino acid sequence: CSARDGSEAFF.

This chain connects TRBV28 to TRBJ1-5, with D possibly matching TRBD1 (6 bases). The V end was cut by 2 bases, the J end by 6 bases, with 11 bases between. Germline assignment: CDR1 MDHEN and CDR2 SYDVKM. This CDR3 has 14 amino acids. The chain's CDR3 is CASSLEGVSQPQHF. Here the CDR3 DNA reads TGTGCCAGCAGTTTAGAGGGGGTCAGTCAGCCCCAGCATTTT.

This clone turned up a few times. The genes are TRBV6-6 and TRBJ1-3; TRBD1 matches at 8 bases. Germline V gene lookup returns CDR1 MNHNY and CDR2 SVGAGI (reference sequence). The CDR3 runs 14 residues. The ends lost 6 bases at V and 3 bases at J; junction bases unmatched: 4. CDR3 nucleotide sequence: TGTGCCAGCAGAGCGACAGGGGTTGGAAACACCATATATTTT. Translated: CASRATGVGNTIYF.

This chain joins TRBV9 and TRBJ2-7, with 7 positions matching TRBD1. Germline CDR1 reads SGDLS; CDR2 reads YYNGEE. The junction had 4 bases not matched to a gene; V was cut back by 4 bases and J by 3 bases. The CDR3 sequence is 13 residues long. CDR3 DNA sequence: TGTGCCAGCAGCACCGGACAGGTCTACGAGCAGTACTTC. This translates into CASSTGQVYEQYF.

The CDR3 nucleotides read TGCGCCAGCAACCCATCATGGACGGGGGGATCTCAGTACTTC. Translating it yields CASNPSWTGGSQYF. V is TRBV5-1 and J is TRBJ2-5, with 7 positions matching TRBD2. The CDR3 runs 14 residues. Germline V gives CDR1 SGHRS, CDR2 YFSETQ. The trim removed 6 bases at V and 11 bases at J, leaving 16 bases unmatched.

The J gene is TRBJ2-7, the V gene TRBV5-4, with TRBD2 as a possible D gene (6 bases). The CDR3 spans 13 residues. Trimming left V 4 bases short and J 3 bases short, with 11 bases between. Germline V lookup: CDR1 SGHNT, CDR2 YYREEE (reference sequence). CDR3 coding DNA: TGTGCCAGCAGCCCAGGAGGGATCTACGAGCAGTACTTC. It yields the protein CASSPGGIYEQYF.

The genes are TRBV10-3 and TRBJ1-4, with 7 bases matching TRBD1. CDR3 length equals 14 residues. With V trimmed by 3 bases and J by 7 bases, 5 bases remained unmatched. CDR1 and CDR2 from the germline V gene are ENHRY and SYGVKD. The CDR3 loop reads CAISDNRDSEKLFF. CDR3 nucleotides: TGTGCCATCAGTGACAACAGGGACAGTGAAAAACTGTTTTTT.

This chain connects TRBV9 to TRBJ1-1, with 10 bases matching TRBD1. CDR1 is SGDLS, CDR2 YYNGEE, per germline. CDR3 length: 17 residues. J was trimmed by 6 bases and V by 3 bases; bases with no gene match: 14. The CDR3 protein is CASSAQPGQGKRAEAFF. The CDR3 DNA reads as TGTGCCAGCAGCGCGCAACCGGGACAGGGGAAAAGGGCTGAAGCTTTCTTT. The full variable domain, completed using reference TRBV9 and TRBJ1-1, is DSGVTQTPKHLITATGQRVTLRCSPRSGDLSVYWYQQSLDQGLQFLIQYYNGEERAKGNILERFSAQQFPDLHSELNLSSLELGDSALYFCASSAQPGQGKRAEAFFGQGTRLTVV.

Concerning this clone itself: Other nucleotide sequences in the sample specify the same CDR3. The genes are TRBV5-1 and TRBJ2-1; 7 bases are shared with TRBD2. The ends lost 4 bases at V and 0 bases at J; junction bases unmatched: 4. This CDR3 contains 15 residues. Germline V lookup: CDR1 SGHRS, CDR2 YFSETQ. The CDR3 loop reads CASSLAESSYNEQFF. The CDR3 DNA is TGCGCCAGCAGCCTAGCGGAGAGCTCCTACAATGAGCAGTTCTTC.

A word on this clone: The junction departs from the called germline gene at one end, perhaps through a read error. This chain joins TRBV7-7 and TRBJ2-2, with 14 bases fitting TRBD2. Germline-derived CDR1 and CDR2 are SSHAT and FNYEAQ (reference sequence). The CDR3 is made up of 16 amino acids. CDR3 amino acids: CASSRGLAGAAGELFF. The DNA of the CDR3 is TGTGCTAGCAGCCGGGGACTAGCGGGAGCCGCCGGGGAGCTGTTTTTT.

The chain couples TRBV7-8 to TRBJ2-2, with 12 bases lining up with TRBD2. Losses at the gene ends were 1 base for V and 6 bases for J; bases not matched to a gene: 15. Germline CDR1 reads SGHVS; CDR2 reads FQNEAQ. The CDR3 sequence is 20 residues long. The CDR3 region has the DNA TGTGCCAGCAGCTTAGTCCCCCTTGCGCTAGCGGGAGGGGGGCCCGGGGAGCTGTTTTTT. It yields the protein CASSLVPLALAGGGPGELFF.

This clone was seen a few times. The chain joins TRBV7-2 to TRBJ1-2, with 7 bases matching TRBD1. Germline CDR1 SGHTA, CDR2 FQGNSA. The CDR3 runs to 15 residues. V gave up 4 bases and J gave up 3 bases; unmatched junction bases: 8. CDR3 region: CASSSLADRDYGYTF. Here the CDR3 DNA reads TGTGCCAGCAGCTCCTTAGCCGACAGGGACTATGGCTACACCTTC. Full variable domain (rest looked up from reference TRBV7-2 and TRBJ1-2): GAGVSQSPSNKVTEKGKDVELRCDPISGHTALYWYRQSLGQGLEFLIYFQGNSAPDKSGLPSDRFSAERTGGSVSTLTIQRTQQEDSAVYLCASSSLADRDYGYTFGSGTRLTVV.

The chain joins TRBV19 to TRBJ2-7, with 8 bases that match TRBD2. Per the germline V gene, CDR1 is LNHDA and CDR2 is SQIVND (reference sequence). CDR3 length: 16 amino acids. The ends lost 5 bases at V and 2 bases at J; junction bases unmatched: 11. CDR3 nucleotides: TGTGCCAGTAGTTTAGGGCTAGCGGGTAACCCCTACGAGCAGTACTTC. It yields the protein CASSLGLAGNPYEQYF.

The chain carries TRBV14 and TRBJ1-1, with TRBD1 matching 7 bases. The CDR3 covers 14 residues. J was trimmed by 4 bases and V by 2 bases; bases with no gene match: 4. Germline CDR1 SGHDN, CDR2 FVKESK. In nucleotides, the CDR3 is TGTGCCAGCAGCCAAACAGGGGTCATCACTGAAGCTTTCTTT. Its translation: CASSQTGVITEAFF.

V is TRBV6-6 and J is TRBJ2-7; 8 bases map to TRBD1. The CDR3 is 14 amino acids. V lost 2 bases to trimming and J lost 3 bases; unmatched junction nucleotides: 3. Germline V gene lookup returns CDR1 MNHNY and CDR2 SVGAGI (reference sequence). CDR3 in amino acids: CASSYGGQVYEQYF. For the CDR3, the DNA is TGTGCCAGCAGTTACGGGGGACAGGTCTACGAGCAGTACTTC.

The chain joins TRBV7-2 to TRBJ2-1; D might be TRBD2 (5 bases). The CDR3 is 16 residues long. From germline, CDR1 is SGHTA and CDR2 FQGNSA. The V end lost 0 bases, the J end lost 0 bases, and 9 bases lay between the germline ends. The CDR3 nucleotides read TGTGCCAGCAGCTTAGCGGGCACTAGCTCCTACAATGAGCAGTTCTTC. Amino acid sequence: CASSLAGTSSYNEQFF.